The 22 T cell receptor beta chains listed next were all sequenced from one sample in a study of OX40 agonist ivuxolimab in advanced cancers. Here immunoSEQ multiplex PCR was the method, and the copy in TCRdb shows in-frame clones only, minus some. The sample carries some 87,000 clones, 88% recorded once. Source: CD4+ or CD8+ T cells sorted from blood, taken in a trial of the OX40 agonist ivuxolimab. The receptors were sampled from an adult with an advanced solid tumor such as melanoma, head and neck, liver or kidney cancer.

The chain employs TRBV6-5 and TRBJ1-1; 9 bases agree with TRBD1. V lost 0 bases, J lost 1 base, and 3 bases stayed unmatched. The germline CDR1 and CDR2 sequences are MNHEY and SVGAGI. The CDR3 contains 16 residues. In nucleotides, the CDR3 is TGTGCCAGCAGTTACTCTTGGACAGGGGAGAACACTGAAGCTTTCTTT. Translation gives CASSYSWTGENTEAFF.

The V and J genes are TRBV30 and TRBJ2-7; a weak D match, TRBD1 (6 bases). The V gene lost 1 base and the J gene lost 2 bases, with 15 bases spanning the gap. The CDR3 covers 15 residues. Germline V gives CDR1 GTSNPN, CDR2 SVGIG (reference sequence). The CDR3 here is CAWSALLAGAYEQYF. The CDR3 nucleotides read TGTGCCTGGAGTGCCCTTTTGGCAGGGGCCTACGAGCAGTACTTC.

The J gene is TRBJ2-3, the V gene TRBV29-1; TRBD2 matches 13 bases. This CDR3 region has 15 residues. V gave up 5 bases and J gave up 2 bases; unmatched junction bases: 4. Per the germline V gene, CDR1 is SQVTM and CDR2 is ANQGSEA. CDR3 in amino acids: CSVRLAGGSTDTQYF. The CDR3 bases are TGCAGCGTTAGACTAGCGGGAGGTTCCACAGATACGCAGTATTTT.

This CDR3 reads CASSAGQGNSPLHF. The DNA for the CDR3 is TGCGCCAGCAGTGCGGGACAGGGGAATTCACCCCTCCACTTT. The chain carries TRBV10-1 and TRBJ1-6; 10 bases align to TRBD1. CDR3 size: 14 residues. Unmatched junction bases numbered 1, after V lost 4 bases and J lost 7 bases. Germline V CDR1 and CDR2: WNHNN, SYGVQD (reference sequence).

J is TRBJ1-1 and V is TRBV4-1; a possible D gene is TRBD1 (6 bases). The CDR3 loop spans 16 amino acids. Germline V gene sequence: CDR1 MGHRA, CDR2 YSYEKL. Deletions cut 2 bases from V and 4 bases from J, with 17 bases between. CDR3 nucleotides: TGCGCCAGCAGCCAACTCTTTGACAGGAGGGGCACTGAAGCTTTCTTT. Protein sequence: CASSQLFDRRGTEAFF.

A single count supports this clone. J is TRBJ2-5 and V is TRBV2; 10 bases map to TRBD2. Germline V CDR1 and CDR2: SNHLY, FYNNEI. This CDR3 comprises 15 residues. Trimming cost V 3 bases and J 4 bases; bases outside gene matches: 5. This CDR3 reads CASSDSSGGRETQYF. As DNA, the CDR3 is TGTGCCAGCAGTGATTCTAGCGGGGGTCGAGAGACCCAGTACTTC.

The V call is TRBV19, the J call TRBJ2-1, with D perhaps matching TRBD1 (5 bases). There are 15 residues in the CDR3. Between the trimmed V and J ends, which lost 3 bases and 0 bases, there was a span of 9 bases. Germline V lookup: CDR1 LNHDA, CDR2 SQIVND (reference sequence). CDR3 DNA sequence: TGTGCCAGTAGTATCCAACAGGCCTCCTACAATGAGCAGTTCTTC. This sequence encodes CASSIQQASYNEQFF. Drawing the rest from reference TRBV19 and TRBJ2-1, the complete variable domain is DGGITQSPKYLFRKEGQNVTLSCEQNLNHDAMYWYRQDPGQGLRLIYYSQIVNDFQKGDIAEGYSVSREKKESFPLTVTSAQKNPTAFYLCASSIQQASYNEQFFGPGTRLTVL.

The chain recombines TRBV9 with TRBJ2-1; D call uncertain. Looked up from germline, CDR1 is SGDLS and CDR2 is YYNGEE. The germline V and J ends were trimmed by 0 bases and 6 bases, with 13 bases remaining between them. This CDR3 contains 15 residues. The CDR3 here is CASSVGSGVGNEQFF. The CDR3 DNA sequence: TGTGCCAGCAGCGTAGGGAGTGGTGTGGGCAATGAGCAGTTCTTC.

This chain links TRBV7-9 with TRBJ2-3; no clear D. The CDR3 extends over 16 amino acids. CDR1 is SEHNR, CDR2 FQNEAQ, per germline (reference sequence). V lost 3 bases to trimming and J lost 4 bases, with 17 bases between them. Here the CDR3 reads CASSFPYIRSADTQYF. CDR3 bases: TGTGCCAGCAGCTTCCCTTATATAAGAAGCGCAGATACGCAGTATTTT.

J is TRBJ2-5 and V is TRBV10-2; D possibly matches TRBD1 or TRBD2 (5 bases each). The V end lost 2 bases, the J end lost 3 bases, and 13 bases lay between the germline ends. From germline, CDR1 is WSHSY and CDR2 SAAADI. The CDR3 totals 15 residues. CDR3 amino acids: CASSEPGRQKETQYF. CDR3 in DNA: TGCGCCAGCAGTGAGCCGGGACGTCAAAAAGAGACCCAGTACTTC.

The chain carries TRBV30 and TRBJ2-7; maybe TRBD2 (5 bases). Germline lookup yields CDR1 GTSNPN and CDR2 SVGIG (reference sequence). V shed 0 bases and J shed 3 bases, with 9 bases lying between them. This CDR3 comprises 13 residues. The CDR3 region has the DNA TGTGCCTGGAGTGTACGAGAGGGCTACGAGCAGTACTTC. This translates into CAWSVREGYEQYF. Variable domain in full (rest from reference TRBV30 and TRBJ2-7): SQTIHQWPATLVQPVGSPLSLECTVEGTSNPNLYWYRQAAGRGLQLLFYSVGIGQISSEVPQNLSASRPQDRQFILSSKKLLLSDSGFYLCAWSVREGYEQYFGPGTRLTVT.

CDR3 nucleotide sequence: TGTGCCAGCAGCTTAGCGGGAGGGCCCAAAGATACGCAGTATTTT. This encodes CASSLAGGPKDTQYF. This sequence joins TRBV7-8 and TRBJ2-3, with 7 bases lining up with TRBD2. V dropped 0 bases and J dropped 5; count of bases not matched to a gene: 5. Germline V CDR1 and CDR2: SGHVS, FQNEAQ. This CDR3 is built from 15 residues. Full variable domain (remainder filled in from reference TRBV7-8 and TRBJ2-3): GAGVSQSPRYKVAKRGQDVALRCDPISGHVSLFWYQQALGQGPEFLTYFQNEAQLDKSGLPSDRFFAERPEGSVSTLKIQRTQQEDSAVYLCASSLAGGPKDTQYFGPGTRLTVL.

This sequence joins TRBV19 and TRBJ1-6, with D possibly being TRBD1 (6 bases). The CDR3 loop spans 13 amino acids. Trimming left V 3 bases short and J 11 bases short, with 11 bases between. Looked up from germline, CDR1 is LNHDA and CDR2 is SQIVND (reference sequence). This chain's CDR3 is CASSIRTDTPLHF. Here the CDR3 DNA reads TGTGCCAGTAGTATCCGGACAGACACACCCCTCCACTTT.

The chain is built from TRBV18 and TRBJ2-2, with D possibly being TRBD2 (6 bases). Trimming pared 6 bases from V and 4 bases from J, leaving 18 bases between. The germline V gene encodes CDR1 KGHSH and CDR2 LQKENI. The CDR3 is 16 residues long. The CDR3 sequence: CASSPGAGRSTGELFF. The CDR3 nucleotides are TGTGCCAGCTCCCCCGGCGCTGGGAGGAGCACCGGGGAGCTGTTTTTT.

The CDR3 loop is CASSGTFFTDTQYF. In DNA, the CDR3 is TGTGCCAGCAGCGGGACCTTCTTTACAGATACGCAGTATTTT. V is TRBV5-6 and J is TRBJ2-3; D may be TRBD1 or TRBD2 (5 bases each). From germline, CDR1 is SGHDT and CDR2 YYEEEE. The CDR3 covers 14 residues. V shed 4 bases and J shed 3 bases, with 12 bases lying between them.

V is TRBV5-1 and J is TRBJ2-2; 9 nucleotides align to TRBD2. There are 13 residues in the CDR3. From germline, CDR1 is SGHRS and CDR2 YFSETQ. Trimming cost V 6 bases and J 6 bases; bases outside gene matches: 3. CDR3 bases: TGCGCCAGCAATAGCGGGAGTCCCGGGGAGCTGTTTTTT. Translating gives CASNSGSPGELFF.

The chain recombines TRBV5-1 with TRBJ1-1; D uncertain. V gave up 0 bases and J gave up 10 bases, with 10 bases separating them. Germline V CDR1 and CDR2: SGHRS, YFSETQ. The CDR3 is made up of 12 amino acids. CDR3 residues: CASSLATGRAFF. The CDR3 DNA sequence: TGCGCCAGCAGCTTGGCCACCGGGAGAGCTTTCTTT.

The rearrangement joins TRBV2 to TRBJ1-6, with a possible D match to TRBD1 (6 bases). From germline, CDR1 is SNHLY and CDR2 FYNNEI. The CDR3 has 16 residues. Trimming left V 5 bases short and J 0 bases short, with 11 bases between. CDR3 residues: CASSLNRVSYNSPLHF. The CDR3 DNA is TGTGCCAGCAGTCTTAACAGGGTCTCCTATAATTCACCCCTCCACTTT.

The chain links TRBV19 to TRBJ2-7; D possibly matches TRBD1 or TRBD2 (5 bases each). Germline CDR1 and CDR2: LNHDA and SQIVND (reference sequence). The ends were cut back, 5 bases at V and 4 bases at J, with 21 bases in the middle. The CDR3 has 16 amino acids. The CDR3 DNA reads TGTGCCAGTAGTGCAACCGGACGGCTGAGGGGATACGAGCAGTACTTC. Residues: CASSATGRLRGYEQYF. Based on the CDR3 plus reference TRBV19 and TRBJ2-7, the full variable domain is DGGITQSPKYLFRKEGQNVTLSCEQNLNHDAMYWYRQDPGQGLRLIYYSQIVNDFQKGDIAEGYSVSREKKESFPLTVTSAQKNPTAFYLCASSATGRLRGYEQYFGPGTRLTVT.

The CDR3 DNA sequence: TGTGCCATCAGTGCATCACCTGCACTCACTAGCAATGGCTACACCTTC. Its translation is CAISASPALTSNGYTF. The chain links TRBV10-3 to TRBJ1-2; no clear D gene. This CDR3 region has 16 residues. With 4 bases removed from V and 6 bases from J, the gap between germline ends came to 21 bases. CDR1 is ENHRY, CDR2 SYGVKD, per germline.

The CDR3 DNA follows: TGTGCCAGTAGTAAAGGTTCGGTATACAATGAGCAGTTCTTC. The encoded protein is CASSKGSVYNEQFF. V and J are TRBV19 and TRBJ2-1; the D is unclear. The CDR3 is 14 residues long. Trimming stripped 4 bases from V and 4 bases from J, with 11 bases between. Germline CDR1 reads LNHDA; CDR2 reads SQIVND (reference sequence).

The rearrangement links TRBV5-4 to TRBJ1-2; D unresolved. Germline V lookup: CDR1 SGHNT, CDR2 YYREEE (reference sequence). The length of the CDR3 is 12 residues. V dropped 1 base and J dropped 7 bases, with 8 bases sitting between them. In nucleotides, the CDR3 is TGTGCCAGCAGCTTGAGCGGCGTTGGCTACACCTTC. The encoded protein is CASSLSGVGYTF. The variable domain in full, completed from reference TRBV5-4 and TRBJ1-2, reads ETGVTQSPTHLIKTRGQQVTLRCSSQSGHNTVSWYQQALGQGPQFIFQYYREEENGRGNFPPRFSGLQFPNYSSELNVNALELDDSALYLCASSLSGVGYTFGSGTRLTVV.